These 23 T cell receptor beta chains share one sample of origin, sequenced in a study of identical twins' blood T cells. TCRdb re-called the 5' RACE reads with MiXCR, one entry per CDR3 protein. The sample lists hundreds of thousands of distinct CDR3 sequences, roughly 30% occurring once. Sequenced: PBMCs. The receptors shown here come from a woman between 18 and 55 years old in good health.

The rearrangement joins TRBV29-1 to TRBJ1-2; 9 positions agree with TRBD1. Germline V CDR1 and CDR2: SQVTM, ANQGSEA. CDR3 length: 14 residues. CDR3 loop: CNVDATGGFYGYTF. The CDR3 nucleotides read TGCAACGTAGATGCGACAGGGGGATTCTATGGCTACACCTTC.

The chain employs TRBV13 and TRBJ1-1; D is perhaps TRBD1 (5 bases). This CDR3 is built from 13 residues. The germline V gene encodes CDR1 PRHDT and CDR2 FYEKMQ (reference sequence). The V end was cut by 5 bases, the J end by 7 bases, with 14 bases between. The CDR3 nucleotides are TGTGCCAGCAGCCTAGCGGGGCGCCTTGAAGCTTTCTTT. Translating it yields CASSLAGRLEAFF. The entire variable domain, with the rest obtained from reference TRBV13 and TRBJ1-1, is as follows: AAGVIQSPRHLIKEKRETATLKCYPIPRHDTVYWYQQGPGQDPQFLISFYEKMQSDKGSIPDRFSAQQFSDYHSELNMSSLELGDSALYFCASSLAGRLEAFFGQGTRLTVV.

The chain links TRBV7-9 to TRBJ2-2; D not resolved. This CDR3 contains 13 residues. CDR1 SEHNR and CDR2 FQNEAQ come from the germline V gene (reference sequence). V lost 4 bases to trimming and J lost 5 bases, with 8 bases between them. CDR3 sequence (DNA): TGTGCCAGCAGCTCCTCATCGACCGGGGAGCTGTTTTTT. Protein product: CASSSSSTGELFF.

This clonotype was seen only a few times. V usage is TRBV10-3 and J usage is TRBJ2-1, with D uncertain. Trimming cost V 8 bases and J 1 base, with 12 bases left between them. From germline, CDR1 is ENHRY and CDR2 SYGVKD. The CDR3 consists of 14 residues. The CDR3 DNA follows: TGTGCCATCGAACGGACCCTATCCTACAATGAGCAGTTCTTC. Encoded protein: CAIERTLSYNEQFF.

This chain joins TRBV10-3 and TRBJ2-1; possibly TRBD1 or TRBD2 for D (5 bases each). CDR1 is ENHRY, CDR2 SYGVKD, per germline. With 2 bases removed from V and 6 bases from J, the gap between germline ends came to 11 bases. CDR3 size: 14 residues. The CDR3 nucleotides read TGTGCCATCAGTGAGGAGTGGGGGTTCAATGAGCAGTTCTTC. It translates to CAISEEWGFNEQFF.

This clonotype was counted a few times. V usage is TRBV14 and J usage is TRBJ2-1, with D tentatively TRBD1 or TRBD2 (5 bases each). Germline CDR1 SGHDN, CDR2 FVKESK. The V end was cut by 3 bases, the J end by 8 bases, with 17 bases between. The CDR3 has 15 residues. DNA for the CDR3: TGTGCCAGCAGCCACGGGACCACCAGTTACGATGAGCAGTTCTTC. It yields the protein CASSHGTTSYDEQFF.

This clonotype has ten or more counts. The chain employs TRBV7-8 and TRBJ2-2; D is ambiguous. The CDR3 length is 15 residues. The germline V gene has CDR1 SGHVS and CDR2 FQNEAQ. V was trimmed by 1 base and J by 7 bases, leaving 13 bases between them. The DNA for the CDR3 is TGTGCCAGCAGCTTAGAATTGGCGGTCGGCGGGGAGCTGTTTTTT. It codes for CASSLELAVGGELFF.

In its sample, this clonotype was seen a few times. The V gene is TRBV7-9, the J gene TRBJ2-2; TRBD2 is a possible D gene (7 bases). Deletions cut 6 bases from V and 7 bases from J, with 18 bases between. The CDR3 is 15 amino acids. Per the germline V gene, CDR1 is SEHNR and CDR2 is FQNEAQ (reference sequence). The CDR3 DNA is TGTGCCAGCAGTCACAGGGAGGGAGTAGACGGGGAGCTGTTTTTT. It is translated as CASSHREGVDGELFF.

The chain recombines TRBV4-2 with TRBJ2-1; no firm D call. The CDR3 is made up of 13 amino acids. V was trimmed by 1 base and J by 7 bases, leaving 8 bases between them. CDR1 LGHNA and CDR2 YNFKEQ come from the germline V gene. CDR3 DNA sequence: TGTGCCAGCAGCCAAGGGGGAAGTAATGAGCAGTTCTTC. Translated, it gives CASSQGGSNEQFF.

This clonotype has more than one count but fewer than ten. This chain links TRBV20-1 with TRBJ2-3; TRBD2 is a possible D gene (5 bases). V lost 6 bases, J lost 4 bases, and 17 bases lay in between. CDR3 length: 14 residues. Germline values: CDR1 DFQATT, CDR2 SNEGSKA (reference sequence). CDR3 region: CSATLGPRADTQYF. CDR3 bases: TGCAGTGCCACCCTCGGGCCGAGGGCAGATACGCAGTATTTT.

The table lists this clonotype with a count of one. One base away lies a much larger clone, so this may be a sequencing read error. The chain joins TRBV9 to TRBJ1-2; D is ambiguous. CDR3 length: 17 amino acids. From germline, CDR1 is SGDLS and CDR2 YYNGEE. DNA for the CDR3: TGTGCCTGCAGCCTTATCGGAGGAGGTGATGGGGTAAATGGCTACACCTTC. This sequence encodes CACSLIGGGDGVNGYTF.

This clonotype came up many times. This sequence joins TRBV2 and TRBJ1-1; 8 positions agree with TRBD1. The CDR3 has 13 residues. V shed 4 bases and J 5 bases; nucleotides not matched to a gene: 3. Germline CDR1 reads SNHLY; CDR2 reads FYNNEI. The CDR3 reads CASSADRDTEAFF. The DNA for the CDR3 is TGTGCCAGCAGTGCGGACAGGGATACTGAAGCTTTCTTT. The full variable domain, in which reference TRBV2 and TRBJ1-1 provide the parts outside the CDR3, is EPEVTQTPSHQVTQMGQEVILRCVPISNHLYFYWYRQILGQKVEFLVSFYNNEISEKSEIFDDQFSVERPDGSNFTLKIRSTKLEDSAMYFCASSADRDTEAFFGQGTRLTVV.

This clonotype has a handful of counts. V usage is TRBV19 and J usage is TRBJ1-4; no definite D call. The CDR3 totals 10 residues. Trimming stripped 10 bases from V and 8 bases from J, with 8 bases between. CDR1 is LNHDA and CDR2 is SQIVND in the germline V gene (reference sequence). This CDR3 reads CATSEEKLFF. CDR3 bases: TGTGCCACCAGCGAGGAAAAACTGTTTTTT.

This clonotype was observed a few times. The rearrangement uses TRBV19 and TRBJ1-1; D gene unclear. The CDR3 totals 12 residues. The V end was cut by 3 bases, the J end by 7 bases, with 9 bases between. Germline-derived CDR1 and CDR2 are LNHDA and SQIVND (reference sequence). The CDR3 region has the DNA TGTGCCAGTAGTATCACCAGGAGTGAAGCTTTCTTT. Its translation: CASSITRSEAFF.

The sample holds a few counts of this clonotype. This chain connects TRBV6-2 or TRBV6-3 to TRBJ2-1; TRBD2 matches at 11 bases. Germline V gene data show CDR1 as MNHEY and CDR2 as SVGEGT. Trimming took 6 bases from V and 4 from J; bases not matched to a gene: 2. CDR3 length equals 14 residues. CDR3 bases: TGTGCCAGCAGCGGGACTAGCGGATACAATGAGCAGTTCTTC. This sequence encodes CASSGTSGYNEQFF.

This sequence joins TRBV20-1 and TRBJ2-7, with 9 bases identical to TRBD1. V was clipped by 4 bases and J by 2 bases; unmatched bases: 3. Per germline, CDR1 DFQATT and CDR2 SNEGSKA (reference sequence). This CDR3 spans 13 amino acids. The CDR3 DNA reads TGCAGTGCTAAGCGACAGGGGGCCTACGAGCAGTACTTC. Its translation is CSAKRQGAYEQYF.

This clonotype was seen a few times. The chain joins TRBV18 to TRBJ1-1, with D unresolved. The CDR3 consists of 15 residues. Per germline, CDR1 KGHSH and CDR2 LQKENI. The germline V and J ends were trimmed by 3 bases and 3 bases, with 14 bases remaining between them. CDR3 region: CASSPFSFGDTEAFF. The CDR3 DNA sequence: TGTGCCAGCTCACCTTTTTCCTTCGGGGACACTGAAGCTTTCTTT.

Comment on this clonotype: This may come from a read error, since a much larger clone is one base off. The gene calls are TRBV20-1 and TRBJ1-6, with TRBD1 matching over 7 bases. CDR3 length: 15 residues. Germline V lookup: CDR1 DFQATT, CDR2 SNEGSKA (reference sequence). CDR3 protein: CCARDLQGSNWGLHF. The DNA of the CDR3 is TGCTGTGCTAGAGATCTACAGGGGTCTAATTGGGGACTCCACTTT.

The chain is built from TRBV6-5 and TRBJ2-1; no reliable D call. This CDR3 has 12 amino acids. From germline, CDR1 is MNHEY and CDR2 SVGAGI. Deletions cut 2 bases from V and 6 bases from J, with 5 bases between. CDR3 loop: CASSYKGNEQFF. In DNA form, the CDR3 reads TGTGCCAGCAGTTACAAGGGCAATGAGCAGTTCTTC.

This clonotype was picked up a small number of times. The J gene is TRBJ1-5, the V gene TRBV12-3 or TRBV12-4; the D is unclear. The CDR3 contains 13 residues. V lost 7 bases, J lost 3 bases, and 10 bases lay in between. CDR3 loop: CASNANFNQPQHF. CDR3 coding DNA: TGTGCCAGCAACGCAAACTTCAATCAGCCCCAGCATTTT.

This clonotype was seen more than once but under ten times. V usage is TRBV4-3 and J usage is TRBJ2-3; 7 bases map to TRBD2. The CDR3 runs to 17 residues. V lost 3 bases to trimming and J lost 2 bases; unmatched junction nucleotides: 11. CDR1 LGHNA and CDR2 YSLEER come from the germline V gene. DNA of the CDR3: TGCGCCAGCAGCCAGTTTCGTGCTAGCGGAGTCACAGATACGCAGTATTTT. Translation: CASSQFRASGVTDTQYF.

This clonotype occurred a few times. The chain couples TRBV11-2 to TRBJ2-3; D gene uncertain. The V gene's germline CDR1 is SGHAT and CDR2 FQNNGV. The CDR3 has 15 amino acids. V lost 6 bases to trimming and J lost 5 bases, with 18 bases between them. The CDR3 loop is CASSPHLGSLDTQYF. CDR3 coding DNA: TGTGCCAGCAGTCCACACTTGGGATCTTTAGATACGCAGTATTTT.

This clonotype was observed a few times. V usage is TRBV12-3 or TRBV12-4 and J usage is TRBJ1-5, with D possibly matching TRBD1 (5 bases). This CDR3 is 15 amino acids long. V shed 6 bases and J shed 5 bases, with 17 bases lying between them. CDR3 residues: CASSPFRDRDQPQHF. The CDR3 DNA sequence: TGTGCCAGCAGCCCCTTCAGGGACCGGGATCAGCCCCAGCATTTT.